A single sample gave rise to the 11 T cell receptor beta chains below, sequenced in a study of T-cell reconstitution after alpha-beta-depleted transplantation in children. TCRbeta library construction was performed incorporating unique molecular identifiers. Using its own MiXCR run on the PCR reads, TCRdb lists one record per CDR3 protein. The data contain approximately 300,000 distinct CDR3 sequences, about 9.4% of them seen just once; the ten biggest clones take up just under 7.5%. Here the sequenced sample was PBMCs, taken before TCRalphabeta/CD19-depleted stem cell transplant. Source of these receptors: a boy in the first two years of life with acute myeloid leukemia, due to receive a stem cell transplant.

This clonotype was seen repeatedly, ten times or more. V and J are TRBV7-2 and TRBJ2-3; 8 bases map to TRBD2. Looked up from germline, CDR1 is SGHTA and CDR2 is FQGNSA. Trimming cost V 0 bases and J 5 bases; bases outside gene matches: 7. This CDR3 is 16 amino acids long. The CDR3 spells CASSLAPRGGRDTQYF. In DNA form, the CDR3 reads TGTGCCAGCAGCTTAGCGCCCCGGGGGGGCCGAGATACGCAGTATTTT.

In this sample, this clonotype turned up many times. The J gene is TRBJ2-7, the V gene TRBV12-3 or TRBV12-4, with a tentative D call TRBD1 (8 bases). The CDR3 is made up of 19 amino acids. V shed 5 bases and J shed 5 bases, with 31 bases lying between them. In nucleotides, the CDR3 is TGTGCCAGCAGTCGGTCCTTGACCGACAGGGGAGGACTAGACCACGAGCAGTACTTC. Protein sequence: CASSRSLTDRGGLDHEQYF.

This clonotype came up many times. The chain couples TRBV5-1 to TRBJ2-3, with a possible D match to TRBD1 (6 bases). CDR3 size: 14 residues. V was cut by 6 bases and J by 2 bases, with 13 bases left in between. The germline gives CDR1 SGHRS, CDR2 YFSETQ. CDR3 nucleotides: TGCGCCAGCATGGACAGAAAACACACAGATACGCAGTATTTT. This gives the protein CASMDRKHTDTQYF. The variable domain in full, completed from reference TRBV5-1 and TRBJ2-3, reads KAGVTQTPRYLIKTRGQQVTLSCSPISGHRSVSWYQQTPGQGLQFLFEYFSETQRNKGNFPGRFSGRQFSNSRSEMNVSTLELGDSALYLCASMDRKHTDTQYFGPGTRLTVL.

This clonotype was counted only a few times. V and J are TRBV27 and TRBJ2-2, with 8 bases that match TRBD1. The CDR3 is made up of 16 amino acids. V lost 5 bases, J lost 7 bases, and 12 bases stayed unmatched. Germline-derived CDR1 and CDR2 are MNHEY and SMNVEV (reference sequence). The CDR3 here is CASSPGQVVFFGELFF. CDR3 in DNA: TGTGCCAGCAGTCCGGGACAGGTCGTCTTTTTCGGGGAGCTGTTTTTT.

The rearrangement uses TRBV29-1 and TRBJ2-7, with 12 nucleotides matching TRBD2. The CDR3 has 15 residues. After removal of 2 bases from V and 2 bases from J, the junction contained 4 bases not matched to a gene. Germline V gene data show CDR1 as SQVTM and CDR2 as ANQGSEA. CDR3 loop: CSVESRTSGAYEQYF. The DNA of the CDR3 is TGCAGCGTTGAATCCCGGACTAGCGGGGCCTACGAGCAGTACTTC.

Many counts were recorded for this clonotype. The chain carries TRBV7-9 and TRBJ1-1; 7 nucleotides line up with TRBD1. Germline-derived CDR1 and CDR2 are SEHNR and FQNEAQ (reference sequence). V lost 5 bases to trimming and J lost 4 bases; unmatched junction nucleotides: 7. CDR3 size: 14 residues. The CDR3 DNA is TGTGCCAGCAGCCTACAGGGGTGGACCACTGAAGCTTTCTTT. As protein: CASSLQGWTTEAFF.

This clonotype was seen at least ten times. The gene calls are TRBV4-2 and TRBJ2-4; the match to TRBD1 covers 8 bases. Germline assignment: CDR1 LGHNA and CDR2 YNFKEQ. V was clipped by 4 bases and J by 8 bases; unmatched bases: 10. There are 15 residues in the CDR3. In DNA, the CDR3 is TGTGCCAGCAGCCCCGGGACAGGCTCTTTTGACATTCAGTACTTC. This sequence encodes CASSPGTGSFDIQYF.

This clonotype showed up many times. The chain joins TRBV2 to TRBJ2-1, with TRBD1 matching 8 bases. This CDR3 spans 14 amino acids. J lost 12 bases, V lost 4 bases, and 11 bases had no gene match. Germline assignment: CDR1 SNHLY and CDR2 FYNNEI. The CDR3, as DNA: TGTGCCAGCAGTGGTAGACAGGGGCTGAAGGGGCAGTTCTTC. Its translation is CASSGRQGLKGQFF.

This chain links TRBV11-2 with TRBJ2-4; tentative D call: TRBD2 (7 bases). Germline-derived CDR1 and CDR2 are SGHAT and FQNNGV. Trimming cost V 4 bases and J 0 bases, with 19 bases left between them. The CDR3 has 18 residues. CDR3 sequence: CASSSHAGALIAKNIQYF. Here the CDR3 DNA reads TGTGCCAGCAGCTCCCACGCGGGGGCCTTAATAGCCAAAAACATTCAGTACTTC.

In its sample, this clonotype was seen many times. The CDR3 loop reads CASRRNRGNTEAFF. DNA for the CDR3: TGCGCCAGCAGGAGAAACAGGGGAAATACTGAAGCTTTCTTT. The V call is TRBV4-3, the J call TRBJ1-1; 7 bases are shared with TRBD1. CDR1 and CDR2 (germline): LGHNA, YSLEER. The CDR3 extends over 14 amino acids. V dropped 6 bases and J dropped 5; count of bases not matched to a gene: 9.

The CDR3 loop reads CSVERGEGTEAFF. The CDR3 region has the DNA TGCAGCGTTGAGAGGGGCGAAGGCACTGAAGCTTTCTTT. The rearrangement joins TRBV29-1 to TRBJ1-1; D perhaps matches TRBD1 (5 bases). Germline CDR1 and CDR2: SQVTM and ANQGSEA. The CDR3 has 13 residues. V was pared by 3 bases and J by 4 bases, with 12 bases between.